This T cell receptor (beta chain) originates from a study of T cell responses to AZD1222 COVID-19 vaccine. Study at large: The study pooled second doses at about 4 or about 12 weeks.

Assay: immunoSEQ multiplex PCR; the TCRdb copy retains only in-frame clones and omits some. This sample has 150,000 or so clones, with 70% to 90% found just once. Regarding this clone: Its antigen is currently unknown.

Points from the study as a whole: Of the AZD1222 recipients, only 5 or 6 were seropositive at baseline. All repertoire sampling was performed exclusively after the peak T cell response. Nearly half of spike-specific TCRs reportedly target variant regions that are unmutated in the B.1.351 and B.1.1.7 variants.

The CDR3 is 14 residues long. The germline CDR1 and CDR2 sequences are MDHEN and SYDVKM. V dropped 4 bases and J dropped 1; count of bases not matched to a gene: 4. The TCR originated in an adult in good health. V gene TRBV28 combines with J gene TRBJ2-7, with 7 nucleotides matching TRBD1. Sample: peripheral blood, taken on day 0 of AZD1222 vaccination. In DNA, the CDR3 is TGTGCCAGCAGTTCGCTACAGGGGTCCTACGAGCAGTACGTC. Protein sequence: CASSSLQGSYEQYV.